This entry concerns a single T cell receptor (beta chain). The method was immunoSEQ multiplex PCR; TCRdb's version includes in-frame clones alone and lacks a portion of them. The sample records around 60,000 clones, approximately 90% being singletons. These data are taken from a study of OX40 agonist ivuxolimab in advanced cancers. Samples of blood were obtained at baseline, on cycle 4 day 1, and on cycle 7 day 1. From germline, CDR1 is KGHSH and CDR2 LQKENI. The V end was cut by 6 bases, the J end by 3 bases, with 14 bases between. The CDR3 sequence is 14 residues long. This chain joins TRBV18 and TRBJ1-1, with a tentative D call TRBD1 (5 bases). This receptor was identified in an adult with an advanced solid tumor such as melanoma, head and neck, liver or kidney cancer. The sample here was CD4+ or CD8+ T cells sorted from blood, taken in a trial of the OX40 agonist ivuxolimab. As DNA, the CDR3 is TGTGCCAGCTCCCCAAAGACAGTTGACACTGAAGCTTTCTTT. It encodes CASSPKTVDTEAFF.